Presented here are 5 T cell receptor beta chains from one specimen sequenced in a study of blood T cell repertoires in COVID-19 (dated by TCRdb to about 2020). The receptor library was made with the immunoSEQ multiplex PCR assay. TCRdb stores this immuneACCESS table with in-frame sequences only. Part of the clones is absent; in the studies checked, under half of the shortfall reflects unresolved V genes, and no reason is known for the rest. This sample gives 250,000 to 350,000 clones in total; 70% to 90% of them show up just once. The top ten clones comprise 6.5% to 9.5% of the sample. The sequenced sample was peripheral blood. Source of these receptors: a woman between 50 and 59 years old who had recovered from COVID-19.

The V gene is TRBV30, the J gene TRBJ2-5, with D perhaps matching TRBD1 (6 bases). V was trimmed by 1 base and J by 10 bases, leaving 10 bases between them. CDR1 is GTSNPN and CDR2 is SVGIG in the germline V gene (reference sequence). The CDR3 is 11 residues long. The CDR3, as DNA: TGTGCCTGGAGTGGGGACAACGTCCAGTACTTC. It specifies CAWSGDNVQYF.

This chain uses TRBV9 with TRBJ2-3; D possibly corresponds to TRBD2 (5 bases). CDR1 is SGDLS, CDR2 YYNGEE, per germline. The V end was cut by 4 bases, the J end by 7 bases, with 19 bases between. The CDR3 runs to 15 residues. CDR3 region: CASSLETTRANTQYF. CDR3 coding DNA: TGTGCCAGCAGCCTTGAGACTACCCGAGCAAATACGCAGTATTTT.

The CDR3 nucleotides read TGTGCCAGCAGTCGCCTGGGACTAGCGGGGTACAATGAGCAGTTCTTC. Translated, it gives CASSRLGLAGYNEQFF. The chain employs TRBV6-2 or TRBV6-3 and TRBJ2-1; 13 positions agree with TRBD2. V shed 5 bases, J shed 4 bases, and the junction held 5 bases outside the gene matches. This CDR3 is 16 amino acids long. The germline gives CDR1 MNHEY, CDR2 SVGEGT.

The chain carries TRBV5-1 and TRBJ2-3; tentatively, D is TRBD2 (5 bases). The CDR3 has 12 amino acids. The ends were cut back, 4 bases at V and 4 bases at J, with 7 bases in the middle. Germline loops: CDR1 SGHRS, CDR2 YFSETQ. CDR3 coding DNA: TGCGCCAGCAGCCCAGCGGCAGATACGCAGTATTTT. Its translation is CASSPAADTQYF.

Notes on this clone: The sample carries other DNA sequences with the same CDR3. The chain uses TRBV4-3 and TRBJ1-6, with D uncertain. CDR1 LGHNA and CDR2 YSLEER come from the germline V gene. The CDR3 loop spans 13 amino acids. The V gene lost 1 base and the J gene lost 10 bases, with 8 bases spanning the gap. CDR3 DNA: TGCGCCAGCAGCCAAGGATCGGGGTCACCCCTCCACTTT. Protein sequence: CASSQGSGSPLHF.